The rows below give T cell receptor beta chains drawn from one sample of a study of T-cell memory formation after mild COVID-19. TCRdb reanalysed the 5' RACE reads using MiXCR and keeps one entry per CDR3 protein. The sample lists some 110,000 distinct CDR3 sequences, under 15% seen once, with more than 25% in the top ten. The specimen was PBMCs or a T cell subset sorted from them (not recorded which). The source of these receptors is an adult woman who had mild COVID-19 (a few samples of this study predate the infection). Cell type and time point are not known. The conserved cysteine and the conserved F or W are not part of the CDR3 here. For some rows the clone size is stated as once, few or many, or as a class when expanded; others skip it.

V gene,J gene,clone size,CDR3 protein
TRBV20-1,TRBJ2-7,NA,SASVPGLPSYEQY
TRBV2,TRBJ1-4,few,ASSPEQADEKLF
TRBV12-3/TRBV12-4,TRBJ2-1,few,ASSFPSGSVINEQF
TRBV4-1,TRBJ1-2,few,ASSQVMGTGTAGYT
TRBV4-1,TRBJ1-2,NA,ASSQGGNYGYT
TRBV5-5,TRBJ2-7,few,ASSPDLGTSGVYEQY
TRBV12-3/TRBV12-4,TRBJ2-5,NA,ASSLRTSGINQETQY
TRBV29-1,TRBJ1-1,few,SVAGTGRNTEAF
TRBV7-6,TRBJ2-2,NA,ASSFDRVSGELF
TRBV5-5,TRBJ1-5,NA,ASSHAGGSQPQH
TRBV7-9,TRBJ1-2,NA,ASMKREAYGYT
TRBV12-3/TRBV12-4,TRBJ2-6,NA,ASSFRQSGANVLT
TRBV11-3,TRBJ2-1,few,ASSPMTSGVYNEQF
TRBV25-1,TRBJ2-1,NA,ASSEYGGSREQF
TRBV9,TRBJ1-2,NA,ASSPVDYGYT
TRBV29-1,TRBJ2-3,many,SVPTSGRDTQY